This TCR beta chain stems from a study of T cell changes during pregnancy in multiple sclerosis. The protocol was immunoSEQ multiplex PCR, while the TCRdb copy is restricted to in-frame clones and leaves out a portion. The table has some 70,000 clones, roughly 92% seen once; the top ten hold 3.5% to 4.5%. The source was peripheral blood, collected after pregnancy. The clonotype comes from a female donor in good health, enrolled as a control in a pregnancy study.

The CDR3: CSVEDRGGTYEQYF. The CDR3 DNA sequence: TGCAGCGTTGAAGATCGCGGGGGCACCTACGAGCAGTACTTC. V is TRBV29-1 and J is TRBJ2-7; weak D call: TRBD2 (7 bases). From germline, CDR1 is SQVTM and CDR2 ANQGSEA. The CDR3 is 14 amino acids. The germline V and J ends were trimmed by 0 bases and 2 bases, with 11 bases remaining between them.